A single T cell receptor (beta chain) is shown here with its context. Its cognate antigen is unknown. The primer mix had 60 Vbeta and 13 Jbeta primers. Measured with immunoSEQ multiplex PCR; TCRdb has only the in-frame clones, and not every one. Among around 120,000 clones, about 80% were seen once, and the ten largest hold about 2.6%. These data are taken from a study of cytomegalovirus exposure and HLA in healthy donors. The study, taken as a whole, reports: Later analysis suggested links between common viral pathogens and several top significant clusters. An analysis that came later showed most CMV-associated TCR beta chains appearing HLA-restricted. Later on, a genetic analysis was performed. It linked a missense variant in DCLRE1C with V- and J-gene trimming of TCR beta.

Germline trimming cut 7 bases from V and 5 bases from J; bases unmatched to any gene: 11. Germline assignment: CDR1 MDHEN and CDR2 SYDVKM. The CDR3 length is 17 residues. Sequenced input: PBMCs. The origin of this receptor is a man aged 25 to 40 in good health and CMV-seronegative. The chain recombines TRBV28 with TRBJ2-2; TRBD2 matches at 12 bases. The CDR3 nucleotides read TGTGCCAGCAATAGTCGCTCTAGCGGGAGGGGAACCGGGGAGCTGTTTTTT. It is translated as CASNSRSSGRGTGELFF.